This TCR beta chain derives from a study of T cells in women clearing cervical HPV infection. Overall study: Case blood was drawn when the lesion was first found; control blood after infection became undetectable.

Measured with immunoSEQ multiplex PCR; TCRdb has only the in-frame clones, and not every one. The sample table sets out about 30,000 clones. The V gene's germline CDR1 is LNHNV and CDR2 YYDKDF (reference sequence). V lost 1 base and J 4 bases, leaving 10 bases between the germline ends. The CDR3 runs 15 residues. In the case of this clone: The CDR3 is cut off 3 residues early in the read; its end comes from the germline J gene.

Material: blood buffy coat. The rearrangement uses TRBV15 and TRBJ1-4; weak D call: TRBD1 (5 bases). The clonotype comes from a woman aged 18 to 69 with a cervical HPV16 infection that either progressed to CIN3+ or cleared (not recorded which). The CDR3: CATSRGQPLNEKLFF. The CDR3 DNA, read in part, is TGTGCCACCAGCAGAGGACAGCCACTTAATGAAAAA.